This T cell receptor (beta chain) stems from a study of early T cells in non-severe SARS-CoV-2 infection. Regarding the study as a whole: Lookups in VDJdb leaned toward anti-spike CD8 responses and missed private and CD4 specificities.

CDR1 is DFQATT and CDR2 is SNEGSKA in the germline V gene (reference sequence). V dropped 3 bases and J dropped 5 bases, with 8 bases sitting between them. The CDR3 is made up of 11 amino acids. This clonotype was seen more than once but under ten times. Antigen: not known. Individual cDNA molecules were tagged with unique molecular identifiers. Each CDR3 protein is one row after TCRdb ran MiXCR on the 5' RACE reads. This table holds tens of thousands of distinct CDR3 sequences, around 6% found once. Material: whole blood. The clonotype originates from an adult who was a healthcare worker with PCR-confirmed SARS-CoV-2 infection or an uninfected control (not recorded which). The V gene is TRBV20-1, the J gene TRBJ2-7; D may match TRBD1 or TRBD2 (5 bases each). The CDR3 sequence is CSASRGDEQYF. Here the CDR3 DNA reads TGCAGTGCTAGCCGAGGGGACGAGCAGTACTTC.